Listed below are T cell receptor beta chains from one sample, sequenced in a study of blood T cell repertoires in COVID-19. TCRdb keeps only in-frame clones here, not all; method: immunoSEQ multiplex PCR. In the table there are about 110,000 clones, approximately 90% of which are singletons. The sequenced sample consisted of peripheral blood. Receptors originate from a woman in her twenties or thirties with acute or convalescent COVID-19. Both conserved end residues are part of each CDR3. A D gene is named only where the DNA matches it firmly. A row's size may be missing; if present it is once, few, many or a size class.

TRBV7-9	TRBJ1-5	16	TRBD1	.	CASSYSGTGRSQPQHF	TGTGCCAGCAGCTACAGCGGGACAGGGCGCAGTCAGCCCCAGCATTTT
TRBV14	TRBJ1-1	16	.	.	CASSQIRGRGNTEAFF	TGTGCCAGCAGCCAAATCCGCGGCAGGGGGAACACTGAAGCTTTCTTT
TRBV28	TRBJ2-1	20	TRBD2	.	CASSLRRLAGGLGFYNEQFF	TGTGCCAGCAGTTTACGACGACTAGCGGGAGGTCTGGGGTTCTACAATGAGCAGTTCTTC
TRBV6-5	TRBJ1-1	13	TRBD1	.	CASSRQGNTEAFF	TGTGCCAGCAGTAGACAGGGGAACACTGAAGCTTTCTTT
TRBV6-2/TRBV6-3	TRBJ2-3	14	TRBD2	.	CASSKLAYADTQYF	TGTGCCAGCAGTAAACTAGCGTATGCAGATACGCAGTATTTT
TRBV28	TRBJ2-7	12	.	few	CASSRRTFEQYF	TGTGCCAGCAGCCGACGGACATTCGAGCAGTACTTC
TRBV6-6	TRBJ1-2	13	.	.	CASSYGANYGYTF	TGTGCCAGCAGTTACGGGGCAAACTATGGCTACACCTTC
TRBV5-1	TRBJ2-2	14	.	.	CASSLAPEAGELFF	TGCGCCAGCAGCTTGGCCCCCGAGGCCGGGGAGCTGTTTTTT
TRBV7-9	TRBJ1-2	12	.	.	CASSLVEYGYTF	TGTGCCAGCAGCTTAGTAGAATATGGCTACACCTTC
TRBV3-1/TRBV3-2	TRBJ2-5	13	.	.	CASRQRVGETQYF	TGTGCCAGCAGACAGAGGGTCGGGGAGACCCAGTACTTC
TRBV5-4	TRBJ2-7	12	.	.	CASSSGQNEQYF	TGTGCCAGCAGCTCTGGACAGAACGAGCAGTACTTC
TRBV10-3	TRBJ1-2	11	.	.	CANGGEYGYTF	TGTGCCAACGGGGGTGAATATGGCTACACCTTC
TRBV28	TRBJ2-7	14	TRBD1	.	CASTGTGPPYEQYF	TGTGCCAGCACCGGGACAGGGCCTCCCTACGAGCAGTACTTC
TRBV7-9	TRBJ1-6	14	TRBD1	.	CASSLLGQNSPLHF	TGTGCCAGCAGCTTGTTGGGACAGAATTCACCCCTCCACTTT
TRBV6-2/TRBV6-3	TRBJ2-2	17	TRBD1	.	CASSYLIPGQGSGELFF	TGTGCCAGCAGTTACTTGATACCGGGACAGGGGTCCGGGGAGCTGTTTTTT
TRBV7-8	TRBJ2-2	17	TRBD2	.	CASSPHTIGGGLGELFF	TGTGCCAGCAGCCCACACACCATCGGGGGGGGGCTGGGGGAGCTGTTTTTT
TRBV2	TRBJ1-5	15	TRBD1	few	CASSAQGQGNQPQHF	TGTGCCAGCAGTGCCCAAGGACAGGGCAATCAGCCCCAGCATTTT
TRBV18	TRBJ1-5	15	TRBD1	.	CASSPPTGEDQPQHF	TGTGCCAGCTCACCGCCGACAGGGGAGGACCAGCCCCAGCATTTT
TRBV6-6	TRBJ2-7	14	TRBD1	.	CASSAGTVLYEQYF	TGTGCCAGCAGTGCCGGGACAGTCCTCTACGAGCAGTACTTC
TRBV28	TRBJ2-2	12	TRBD2	.	CASRSGRWELFF	TGTGCCAGCAGGAGCGGGAGGTGGGAGCTGTTTTTT
TRBV7-9	TRBJ1-1	15	.	.	CASSFGVRLGGEAFF	TGTGCCAGCAGCTTCGGGGTGCGCCTGGGAGGTGAAGCTTTCTTT
TRBV19	TRBJ2-7	12	.	.	CASSKHPSEQYF	TGTGCCAGTAGTAAGCACCCTTCCGAGCAGTACTTC
TRBV5-8	TRBJ1-5	17	TRBD1	.	CASSLGTGSWSNQPQHF	TGTGCCAGCAGCTTGGGGACAGGTTCTTGGAGCAATCAGCCCCAGCATTTT
TRBV7-8	TRBJ1-5	17	.	.	CASSPPLRLDSVTPQHF	TGTGCCAGCAGCCCACCCCTTCGATTGGACAGTGTAACGCCCCAGCATTTT
TRBV27	TRBJ1-6	16	.	.	CASSLMESSYNSPLHF	TGTGCCAGCAGTTTAATGGAGAGCTCCTATAATTCACCCCTCCACTTT
TRBV19	TRBJ1-2	14	.	.	CASSITPTGYGYTF	TGTGCCAGTAGTATAACCCCGACAGGCTATGGCTACACCTTC
TRBV27	TRBJ2-6	16	.	.	CASSILRGTGANVLTF	TGTGCCAGCAGTATACTCAGGGGAACTGGGGCCAACGTCCTGACTTTC